This TCR beta chain was found in a study of shared clonotypes between healthy human individuals. Samples left unsorted employed some 95 million PBMCs for genomic DNA. Assay runs were performed at deep level. Repertoires were generated with immunoSEQ multiplex PCR, while TCRdb's copy carries only in-frame clones and drops some. The top ten hold 12% of the sample, which has about half a million clones, approximately 82% seen once. Germline lookup yields CDR1 SGHTA and CDR2 FQGNSA. Trimming left V 0 bases short and J 0 bases short, with 3 bases between. This CDR3 contains 13 residues. This receptor was taken from a woman aged 40 to 50 in good health. Some clones in this sample may be carry-over from other donors' samples. The J gene is TRBJ2-7, the V gene TRBV7-2; D not resolved. The source material was PBMCs. In nucleotides, the CDR3 is TGTGCCAGCAGCTTAGCGATCTCCTACGAGCAGTACTTC. It specifies CASSLAISYEQYF.